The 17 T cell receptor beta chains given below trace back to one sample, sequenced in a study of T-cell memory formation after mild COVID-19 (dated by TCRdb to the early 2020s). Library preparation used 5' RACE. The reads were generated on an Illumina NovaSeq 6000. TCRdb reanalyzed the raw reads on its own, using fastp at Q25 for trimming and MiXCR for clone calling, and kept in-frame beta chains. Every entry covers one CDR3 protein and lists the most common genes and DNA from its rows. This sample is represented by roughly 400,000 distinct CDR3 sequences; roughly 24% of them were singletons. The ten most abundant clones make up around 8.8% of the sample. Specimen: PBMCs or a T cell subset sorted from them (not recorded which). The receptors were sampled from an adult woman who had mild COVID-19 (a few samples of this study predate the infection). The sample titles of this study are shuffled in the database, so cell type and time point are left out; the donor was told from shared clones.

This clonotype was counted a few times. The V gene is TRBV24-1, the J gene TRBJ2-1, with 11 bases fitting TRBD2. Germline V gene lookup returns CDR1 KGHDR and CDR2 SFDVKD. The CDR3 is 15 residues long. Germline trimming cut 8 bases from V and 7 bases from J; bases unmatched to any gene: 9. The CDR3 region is CATMVAGGPNNEQFF. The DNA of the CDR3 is TGTGCCACCATGGTAGCGGGAGGGCCTAATAATGAGCAGTTCTTC.

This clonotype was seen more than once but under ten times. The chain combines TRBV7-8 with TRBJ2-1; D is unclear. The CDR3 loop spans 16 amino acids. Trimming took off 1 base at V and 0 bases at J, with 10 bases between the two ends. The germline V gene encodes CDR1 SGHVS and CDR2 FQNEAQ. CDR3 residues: CASSLDRSFSYNEQFF. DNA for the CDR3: TGTGCCAGCAGCTTAGATAGGTCCTTCTCCTACAATGAGCAGTTCTTC.

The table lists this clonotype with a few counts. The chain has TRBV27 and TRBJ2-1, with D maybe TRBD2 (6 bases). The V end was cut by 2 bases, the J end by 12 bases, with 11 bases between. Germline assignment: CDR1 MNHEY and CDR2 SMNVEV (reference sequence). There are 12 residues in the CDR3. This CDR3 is CASSLGGLGQFF. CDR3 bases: TGTGCCAGCAGTTTAGGGGGGTTGGGGCAGTTCTTC.

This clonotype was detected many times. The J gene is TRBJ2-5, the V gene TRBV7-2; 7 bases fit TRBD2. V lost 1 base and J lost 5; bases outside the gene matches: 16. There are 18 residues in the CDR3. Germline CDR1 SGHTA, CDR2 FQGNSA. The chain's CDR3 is CASSLVALAVKNQETQYF. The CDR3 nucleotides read TGTGCCAGCAGCTTAGTAGCGCTAGCGGTCAAAAATCAGGAGACCCAGTACTTC.

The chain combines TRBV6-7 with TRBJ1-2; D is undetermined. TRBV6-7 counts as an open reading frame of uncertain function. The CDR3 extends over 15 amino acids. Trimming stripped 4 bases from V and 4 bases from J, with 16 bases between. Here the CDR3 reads CASSSLKGRFYGYTF. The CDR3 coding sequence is TGTGCCAGCAGTTCCCTAAAAGGGCGCTTCTATGGCTACACCTTC.

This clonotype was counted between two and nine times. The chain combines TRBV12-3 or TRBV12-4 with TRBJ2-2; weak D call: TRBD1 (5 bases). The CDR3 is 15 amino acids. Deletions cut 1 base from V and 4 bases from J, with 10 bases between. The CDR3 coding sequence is TGTGCCAGCAGTTTAGGGGGCCTCAGCACCGGGGAGCTGTTTTTT. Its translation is CASSLGGLSTGELFF.

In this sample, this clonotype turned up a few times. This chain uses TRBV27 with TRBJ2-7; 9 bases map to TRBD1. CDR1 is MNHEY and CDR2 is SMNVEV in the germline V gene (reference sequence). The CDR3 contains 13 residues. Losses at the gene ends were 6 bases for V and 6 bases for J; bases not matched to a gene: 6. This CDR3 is CASRPTGGGEQYF. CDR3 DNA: TGTGCCAGCAGGCCAACAGGGGGCGGCGAGCAGTACTTC.

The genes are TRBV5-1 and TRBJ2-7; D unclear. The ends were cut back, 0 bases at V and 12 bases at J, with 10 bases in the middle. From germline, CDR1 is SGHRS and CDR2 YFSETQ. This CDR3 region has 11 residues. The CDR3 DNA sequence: TGCGCCAGCAGCTTGGGGCAGGATTGGTACTTC. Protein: CASSLGQDWYF.

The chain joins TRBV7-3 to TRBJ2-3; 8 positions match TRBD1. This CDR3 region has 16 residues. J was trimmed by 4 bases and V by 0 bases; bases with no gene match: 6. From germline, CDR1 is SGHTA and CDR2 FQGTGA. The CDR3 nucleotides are TGTGCCAGCAGCTTAACGGACAGGGCCGGGGCAGATACGCAGTATTTT. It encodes CASSLTDRAGADTQYF.

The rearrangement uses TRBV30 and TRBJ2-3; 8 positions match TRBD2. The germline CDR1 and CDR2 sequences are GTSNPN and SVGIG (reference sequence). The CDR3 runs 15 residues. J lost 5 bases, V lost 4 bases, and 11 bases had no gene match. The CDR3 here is CAWNVRGGRLDTQYF. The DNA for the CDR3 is TGTGCCTGGAACGTTCGGGGGGGCCGTTTAGATACGCAGTATTTT.

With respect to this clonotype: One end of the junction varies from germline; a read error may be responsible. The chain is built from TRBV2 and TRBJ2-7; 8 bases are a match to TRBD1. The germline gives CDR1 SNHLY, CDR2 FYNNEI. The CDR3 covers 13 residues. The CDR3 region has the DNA TGTGCCAGCAGGGAAGACAGGGGTTACGAGCAGTACTTC. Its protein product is CASREDRGYEQYF.

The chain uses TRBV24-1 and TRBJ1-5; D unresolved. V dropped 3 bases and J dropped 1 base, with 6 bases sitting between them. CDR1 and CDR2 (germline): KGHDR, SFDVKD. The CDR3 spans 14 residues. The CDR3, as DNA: TGTGCCACCAGTGATCCGAGAAGCAATCAGCCCCAGCATTTT. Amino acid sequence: CATSDPRSNQPQHF.

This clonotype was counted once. The CDR3: CASSTQGPETEAFF. CDR3 in DNA: TGTGCCAGCAGCACACAGGGGCCGGAGACTGAAGCTTTCTTT. The rearrangement joins TRBV7-9 to TRBJ1-1; TRBD1 matches 7 bases. Germline CDR1 SEHNR, CDR2 FQNEAQ (reference sequence). V lost 5 bases to trimming and J lost 5 bases; unmatched junction nucleotides: 8. This CDR3 has 14 residues.

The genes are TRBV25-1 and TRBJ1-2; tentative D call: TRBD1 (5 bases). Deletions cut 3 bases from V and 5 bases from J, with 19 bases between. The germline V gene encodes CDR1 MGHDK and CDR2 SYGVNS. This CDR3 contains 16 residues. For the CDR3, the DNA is TGTGCCAGCAGTGAGCACAGACAGCACGAAAAGTATGGCTACACCTTC. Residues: CASSEHRQHEKYGYTF.

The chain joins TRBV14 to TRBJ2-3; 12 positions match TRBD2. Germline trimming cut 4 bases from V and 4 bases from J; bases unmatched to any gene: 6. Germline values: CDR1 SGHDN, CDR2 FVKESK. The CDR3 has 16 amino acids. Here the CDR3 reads CASSPGLAGMADTQYF. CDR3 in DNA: TGTGCCAGCAGCCCCGGACTAGCGGGGATGGCAGATACGCAGTATTTT.

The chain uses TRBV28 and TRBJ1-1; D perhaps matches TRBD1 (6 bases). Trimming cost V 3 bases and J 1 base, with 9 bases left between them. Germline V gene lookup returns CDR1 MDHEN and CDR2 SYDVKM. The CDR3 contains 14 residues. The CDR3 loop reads CASSFGGANTEAFF. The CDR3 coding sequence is TGTGCCAGCAGTTTCGGGGGCGCGAACACTGAAGCTTTCTTT. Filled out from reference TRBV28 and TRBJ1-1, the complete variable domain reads DVKVTQSSRYLVKRTGEKVFLECVQDMDHENMFWYRQDPGLGLRLIYFSYDVKMKEKGDIPEGYSVSREKKERFSLILESASTNQTSMYLCASSFGGANTEAFFGQGTRLTVV.

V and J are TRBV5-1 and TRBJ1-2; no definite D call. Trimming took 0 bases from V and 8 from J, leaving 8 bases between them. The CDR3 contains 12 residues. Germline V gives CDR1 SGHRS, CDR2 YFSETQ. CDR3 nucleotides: TGCGCCAGCAGCTTGGATTCCGGGGGCTACACCTTC. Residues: CASSLDSGGYTF.